This T cell receptor (beta chain) was found in a study of blood T cell repertoires in COVID-19. Study-wide context: COVID-19 samples collected from the United States, Italy and Spain covered acute and convalescent phases.

Methods used by the authors: Quantification of nucleated cells was approximated via reference gene primer amplification. TCRdb's copy holds only in-frame clones and misses some; the assay was immunoSEQ multiplex PCR. V, J and clone size are those of that table, while D and trimming were read from the DNA. The sample includes hundreds of thousands of clones, 80% of them seen just once. Participant ages covered roughly 18 to 89 years across around 25 US areas. The sequencing sample was made of PBMCs or T cells enriched from blood (not recorded which). This sequence was found in a man aged 25-45 years with acute COVID-19.

CDR3: CASRFTSGTDTQYF. DNA for the CDR3: TGTGCCAGCAGGTTCACTAGCGGGACAGATACGCAGTATTTT. The chain links TRBV2 to TRBJ2-3; 9 positions match TRBD2. The V gene end was trimmed by 6 bases and the J gene end by 3 bases; junction bases not matched to a gene: 4. The CDR3 extends over 14 amino acids. Germline V CDR1 and CDR2: SNHLY, FYNNEI.